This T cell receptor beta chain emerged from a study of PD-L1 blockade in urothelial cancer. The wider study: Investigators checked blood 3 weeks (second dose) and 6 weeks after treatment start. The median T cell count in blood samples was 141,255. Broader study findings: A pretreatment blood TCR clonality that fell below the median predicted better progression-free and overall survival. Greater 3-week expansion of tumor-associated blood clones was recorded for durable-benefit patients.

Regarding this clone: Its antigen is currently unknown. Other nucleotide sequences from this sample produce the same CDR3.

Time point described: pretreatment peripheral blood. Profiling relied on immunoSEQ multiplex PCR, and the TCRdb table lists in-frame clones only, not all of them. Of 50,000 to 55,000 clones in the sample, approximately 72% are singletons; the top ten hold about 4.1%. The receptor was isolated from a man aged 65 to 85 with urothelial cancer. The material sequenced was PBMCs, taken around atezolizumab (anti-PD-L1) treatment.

In nucleotides, the CDR3 is TGCGCCAGCAGCCAAGAAGTATCCGGTCAGCCCCAGCATTTT. Its protein product is CASSQEVSGQPQHF. The V call is TRBV4-3, the J call TRBJ1-5; D is unresolved. The V end lost 0 bases, the J end lost 6 bases, and 9 bases lay between the germline ends. The CDR3 runs 14 residues. Germline V CDR1 and CDR2: LGHNA, YSLEER.